These T cell receptor beta chains were read from a single sample in a study of T cell responses to AZD1222 COVID-19 vaccine. The repertoire was sequenced with immunoSEQ multiplex PCR; TCRdb's copy has only in-frame clones and lacks some. This sample yields some 170,000 clones, of which over 85% are seen a single time; about 3% belongs to the top ten. Sequencing was performed on peripheral blood, taken on day 0 of AZD1222 vaccination. The origin of the receptors is an adult in good health. CDR3s include the opening cysteine and the closing phenylalanine or tryptophan. A D gene is named only where the DNA matches it firmly. Clone size is not always given. Where it is, it says once, few, many or a class for expanded clones.

>.|.|TRBJ1-1|TRBV29-1
TGCAGCGTGCCAGCTTATAACACTGAAGCTTTCTTT
CSVPAYNTEAFF
>.|.|TRBJ1-4|TRBV2
TGTGCCAGCAGTCAACAGGTCTGGGAAAAACTGTTTTTT
CASSQQVWEKLFF
>TRBD1|once|TRBJ1-5|TRBV6-1
TGTGCCAGCAGTGGGGGACAGGGTAGACAGCCCCAGCATTTT
CASSGGQGRQPQHF
>TRBD1|.|TRBJ1-1|TRBV19
TGTGCCAGTAGGCTCGACAGGGCGACTAACACTGAAGCTTTCTTT
CASRLDRATNTEAFF
>.|.|TRBJ1-1|TRBV12-2
TGTGCAAGTCGCTTAAGGAACACTGAAGCTTTCTTT
CASRLRNTEAFF
>.|.|TRBJ1-2|TRBV20-1
TGCAGTGCTAAAGACGGCTATGGCTACACCTTC
CSAKDGYGYTF
>TRBD2|.|TRBJ2-7|TRBV6-5
TGTGCCAGCAGTTGGGGGGGGGTTTTCGAGCAGTACTTC
CASSWGGVFEQYF
>.|.|TRBJ1-1|TRBV5-1
TGCGCCAGCAGCTTGAGCCCGAACACTGAAGCTTTCTTT
CASSLSPNTEAFF
>.|.|TRBJ1-1|TRBV9
TGTGCCAGCAGCGCGGGCCCGAACACTGAAGCTTTCTTT
CASSAGPNTEAFF
>.|.|TRBJ2-7|TRBV7-8
TGTGCCAGCAGCTTAACTAGGCAGGGCGGGGAGCAGTACTTC
CASSLTRQGGEQYF
>.|.|TRBJ1-2|TRBV18
TGTGCCAGCTCACCTGGAGCTAACTATGGCTACACCTTC
CASSPGANYGYTF
>.|.|TRBJ1-5|TRBV15
TGTGCCACCAGCAGGGCAGGGGTTCAGCCCCAGCATTTT
CATSRAGVQPQHF
>.|.|TRBJ1-1|TRBV29-1
TGCAGCGTTGAAGGGGAGGGGATGGACACTGAAGCTTTCTTT
CSVEGEGMDTEAFF
>TRBD1|.|TRBJ2-7|TRBV7-8
TGTGCCAGCAGCTTAGGCCCGGACAGGGGGCCCTACGAGCAGTACTTC
CASSLGPDRGPYEQYF
>TRBD2|.|TRBJ2-1|TRBV3-1/TRBV3-2
TGTGCCAGCAGCCGGGGGCTAGCGGGCGGCGATGAGCAGTTCTTC
CASSRGLAGGDEQFF
>TRBD1|.|TRBJ1-1|TRBV6-5
TGTGCCAGCAGCCCGGGACAGGCTCTGAACACTGAAGCTTTCTTT
CASSPGQALNTEAFF
>.|.|TRBJ1-6|TRBV6-1
TGTGCCAGCAGTGAATGGCGCCCAATGGCGTACTCACCCCTCCACTTT
CASSEWRPMAYSPLHF
>.|few|TRBJ1-2|TRBV7-9
TGTGCCAGCAGCTTTACAACCTCCTATGGCTACACCTTC
CASSFTTSYGYTF
>TRBD2|.|TRBJ2-7|TRBV24-1
TGTGCCACCAGTGATTTGGGACTAGCGGGAGGTTGCGAGCAGTACTTC
CATSDLGLAGGCEQYF
>.|.|TRBJ2-3|TRBV9
TGTGCCAGCAGCGGATGGCTAGCTCACGGCACAGATACGCAGTATTTT
CASSGWLAHGTDTQYF
>.|.|TRBJ1-2|TRBV5-1
TGCGCCAGCAGCTTCGGGGGGAATAGCTATGGCTACACCTTC
CASSFGGNSYGYTF
>.|.|TRBJ1-2|TRBV5-5
TGTGCCAGCAGCGACGTCGGGGGGAACTATGGCTACACCTTC
CASSDVGGNYGYTF
>TRBD1|.|TRBJ1-5|TRBV30
TGTGCCTGGAGCGCGGACAGGAGCCTCTATAGCAATCAGCCCCAGCATTTT
CAWSADRSLYSNQPQHF
>TRBD1|.|TRBJ1-5|TRBV15
TGTGCCACCAGCAGGGGGACAGGGGGCGGCCTCAATCAGCCCCAGCATTTT
CATSRGTGGGLNQPQHF
>.|.|TRBJ1-1|TRBV5-1
TGCGCCAGCAGACCCGGTTGGGGGAACACTGAAGCTTTCTTT
CASRPGWGNTEAFF
>.|.|TRBJ1-2|TRBV29-1
TGCAGCGTTGAAGATCTTCGGGGACCCAACTATGGCTACACCTTC
CSVEDLRGPNYGYTF
>.|.|TRBJ2-7|TRBV19
TGTGCCAGTAGCACTTCGTGGTCCGCGGGTGCCTATCGAGAGCAGTACTTC
CASSTSWSAGAYREQYF
>.|.|TRBJ1-4|TRBV15
TGTGCCACTTCGTCTCGTTCTAATGAAAAACTGTTTTTT
CATSSRSNEKLFF
>TRBD1|.|TRBJ1-1|TRBV29-1
TGCAGCGTTGCCGGGACAGGTAACATGAACACTGAAGCTTTCTTT
CSVAGTGNMNTEAFF
>.|once|TRBJ1-2|TRBV5-1
TGCGCCAGCAGCTTGGCTTCCAACTATGGCTACACCTTC
CASSLASNYGYTF
>.|.|TRBJ1-5|TRBV28
TGTGCCAGCAGTTTATCCTCACAGGGACTGGGATGGAATCAGCCCCAGCATTTT
CASSLSSQGLGWNQPQHF
>.|.|TRBJ1-2|TRBV30
TGTGCCTCCCGGACAAGAGGGACGAACTATGGCTACACCTTC
CASRTRGTNYGYTF
>.|.|TRBJ1-2|TRBV27
TGTGCCAGCAGCTCCTCACTCGGCTACCAGTATGGCTACACCTTC
CASSSSLGYQYGYTF
>.|.|TRBJ1-5|TRBV19
TGTGCCAGTAGTATTGTGGGGGCTCGCAATCAGCCCCAGCATTTT
CASSIVGARNQPQHF
>TRBD2|.|TRBJ2-7|TRBV6-5
TGTGCCAGCAGTTCGGGACTAGCAAGCGAGCAGTACTTC
CASSSGLASEQYF
>.|.|TRBJ2-3|TRBV7-9
TGTGCCAGCAGCTTAGCCGGGGGTGATACGCAGTATTTT
CASSLAGGDTQYF
>TRBD1|.|TRBJ2-7|TRBV19
TGTGCCAGTAGTATGGGGTCAGGGGGCTACGAGCAGTACTTC
CASSMGSGGYEQYF
>.|.|TRBJ2-1|TRBV7-9
TGTGCCAGCAGCTTAGTTTTAGCGTTATCCTACAATGAGCAGTTCTTC
CASSLVLALSYNEQFF
>.|.|TRBJ2-1|TRBV12-3/TRBV12-4
TGTGCCAGCAGTTTGGATAGCGGAAATGAGCAGTTCTTC
CASSLDSGNEQFF
>TRBD1|.|TRBJ2-5|TRBV14
TGTGCCAGCAGCCTGCGACAGGGTAGGGAGACCCAGTACTTC
CASSLRQGRETQYF
>.|once|TRBJ1-5|TRBV10-1
TGCGCCAGCAGTGAGTCGGGCCTTAGCAATCAGCCCCAGCATTTT
CASSESGLSNQPQHF
>.|.|TRBJ2-7|TRBV23-1
TGCGCCAGCAGCCTTGGACATTACGAGCAGTACTTC
CASSLGHYEQYF
>.|.|TRBJ1-5|TRBV18
TGTGCCAGCTCACCACAGGGGGACCAGCCCCAGCATTTT
CASSPQGDQPQHF
>TRBD2|.|TRBJ2-1|TRBV7-9
TGTGCCAGCAGCCCCCCAACTAGCGGGAGGTACAACTCCTACAATGAGCAGTTCTTC
CASSPPTSGRYNSYNEQFF
>TRBD2|.|TRBJ2-2|TRBV6-1
TGTGCCAGCAGTGAAGGAGAGGGAGGGCACGGGGAGCTGTTTTTT
CASSEGEGGHGELFF
>.|.|TRBJ2-5|TRBV7-7
TGTGCCAGCAGCCCGGGTACAGAGTTCTGGGAGACCCAGTACTTC
CASSPGTEFWETQYF
>.|.|TRBJ2-4|TRBV4-1
TGCGCCAGCAGCCAAGAACTAGCTTCGGACATTCAGTACTTC
CASSQELASDIQYF
>.|once|TRBJ2-3|TRBV10-3
TGTGCCATCAGTGCACCCCCGGGACAAACCACAGATACGCAGTATTTT
CAISAPPGQTTDTQYF
>.|.|TRBJ1-2|TRBV5-1
TGCGCCAGCAGCTTCCCAGACAGCCTTTCCTATGGCTACACCTTC
CASSFPDSLSYGYTF
>.|few|TRBJ2-3|TRBV7-2
TGTGCCAGCAGCACCACCGTGGGCACAGATACGCAGTATTTT
CASSTTVGTDTQYF
>.|.|TRBJ2-5|TRBV11-2
TGTGCCAGCACCCACTTCAGCGAGACCCAGTACTTC
CASTHFSETQYF
>.|once|TRBJ1-5|TRBV18
TGTGCCAGCTCAGCCGGGGGGGCTCGAGAGCCCCAGCATTTT
CASSAGGAREPQHF
>.|.|TRBJ2-7|TRBV7-8
TGTGCCAGCAGCTCTGGGACAAACCACTACGAGCAGTACTTC
CASSSGTNHYEQYF
>TRBD1|.|TRBJ1-1|TRBV2
TGTGCCAGCAGTGCGGGACAGGGGGGGAACACTGAAGCTTTCTTT
CASSAGQGGNTEAFF
>.|.|TRBJ2-7|TRBV5-1
TGCGCCAGCAGCTGGGGGGCCGGGGAGCAGTACTTC
CASSWGAGEQYF